This passage covers 25 T cell receptor beta chains from one sample sequenced in a study of radiation and T cells in renal cell carcinoma. Sample time point: blood 2 weeks post-SBRT. Treatment indicated: 15 Gy SBRT to primary tumor, nephrectomy 4 weeks later. Data came from immunoSEQ multiplex PCR; TCRdb stores just in-frame clones and leaves some out. Of 95,000 to 150,000 clones in the sample, about four fifths were seen once. The sequenced sample was blood, obtained from a patient whose treatment included radiotherapy and nephrectomy. These TCRs come from a man aged 50-60 years with renal cell carcinoma.

As regards this clone: An end of the junction does not agree with germline; a read error may underlie this. The J gene is TRBJ1-4, the V gene TRBV4-1, with 7 bases that match TRBD1. Germline V lookup: CDR1 MGHRA, CDR2 YSYEKL. The CDR3 loop spans 13 amino acids. The DNA for the CDR3 is TGCGCCAGCAGCCAAGATATAGAGACAGGGATGATTTTT. As protein: CASSQDIETGMIF.

The gene calls are TRBV7-8 and TRBJ2-2; 8 positions match TRBD1. The CDR3 length is 17 residues. With V trimmed by 1 base and J by 2 bases, 6 bases remained unmatched. The V gene's germline CDR1 is SGHVS and CDR2 FQNEAQ. Written as DNA, the CDR3 is TGTGCCAGCAGCTTAGAGGGTCAGGGGGCTAACACCGGGGAGCTGTTTTTT. Translation gives CASSLEGQGANTGELFF.

The V call is TRBV30, the J call TRBJ2-5; D perhaps matches TRBD1 (5 bases). V was cut by 2 bases and J by 4 bases, with 8 bases left in between. Germline V lookup: CDR1 GTSNPN, CDR2 SVGIG (reference sequence). The CDR3 is 12 residues long. Here the CDR3 reads CAWSIQVETQYF. The CDR3 DNA is TGTGCCTGGAGTATACAGGTAGAGACCCAGTACTTC.

The rearrangement links TRBV7-8 to TRBJ2-1, with D uncertain. The germline gives CDR1 SGHVS, CDR2 FQNEAQ. V was cut by 0 bases and J by 4 bases, with 4 bases left in between. The CDR3 is made up of 13 amino acids. Here the CDR3 DNA reads TGTGCCAGCAGCTTAGCAGTTTACAATGAGCAGTTCTTC. Translation: CASSLAVYNEQFF.

The chain recombines TRBV27 with TRBJ1-2, with 11 bases aligning to TRBD1. In germline, CDR1 is MNHEY, CDR2 SMNVEV (reference sequence). J lost 3 bases, V lost 5 bases, and 5 bases had no gene match. CDR3 size: 15 residues. The CDR3 coding sequence is TGTGCCAGCAGTCCTAGGACAGGGGGCGACTATGGCTACACCTTC. Encoded protein: CASSPRTGGDYGYTF.

The chain links TRBV28 to TRBJ1-5; a possible D gene is TRBD1 (5 bases). The V end was cut by 7 bases, the J end by 9 bases, with 16 bases between. CDR3 length: 13 amino acids. The germline CDR1 and CDR2 sequences are MDHEN and SYDVKM. As DNA, the CDR3 is TGTGCCAGCACCCCGGGACGGGGGTGGCCCCAGCATTTT. Protein: CASTPGRGWPQHF. The full variable domain, completed using reference TRBV28 and TRBJ1-5, is DVKVTQSSRYLVKRTGEKVFLECVQDMDHENMFWYRQDPGLGLRLIYFSYDVKMKEKGDIPEGYSVSREKKERFSLILESASTNQTSMYLCASTPGRGWPQHFGDGTRLSIL.

This clone was found a few times. The chain couples TRBV7-3 to TRBJ1-1, with a weak D call TRBD1 (6 bases). V was trimmed by 5 bases and J by 8 bases, leaving 15 bases between them. CDR3 length: 13 residues. Germline assignment: CDR1 SGHTA and CDR2 FQGTGA. DNA for the CDR3: TGTGCCAGCAGCCAGGGGCTGGGGAGGGAAGCTTTCTTT. It translates to CASSQGLGREAFF.

CDR3 DNA sequence: TGTGCCAGCAGCGGGCCGGACAGGCGAAACAATCAGCCCCAGCATTTT. This codes for CASSGPDRRNNQPQHF. The gene calls are TRBV9 and TRBJ1-5; 7 positions match TRBD1. V shed 3 bases and J 3 bases; nucleotides not matched to a gene: 9. CDR3 length: 16 amino acids. The V gene's germline CDR1 is SGDLS and CDR2 YYNGEE.

The chain employs TRBV5-6 and TRBJ2-3; maybe TRBD1 (6 bases). Trimming left V 0 bases short and J 3 bases short, with 17 bases between. Germline CDR1 SGHDT, CDR2 YYEEEE. The CDR3 covers 17 residues. The CDR3 loop is CASSLAVAQGSTDTQYF. In nucleotides, the CDR3 is TGTGCCAGCAGCTTGGCCGTCGCCCAGGGGTCAACAGATACGCAGTATTTT. Variable domain in full (rest from reference TRBV5-6 and TRBJ2-3): DAGVTQSPTHLIKTRGQQVTLRCSPKSGHDTVSWYQQALGQGPQFIFQYYEEEERQRGNFPDRFSGHQFPNYSSELNVNALLLGDSALYLCASSLAVAQGSTDTQYFGPGTRLTVL.

The chain employs TRBV7-2 and TRBJ1-5; a possible D gene is TRBD1 (6 bases). CDR1 and CDR2 (germline): SGHTA, FQGNSA. The CDR3 length is 11 residues. With 1 base removed from V and 11 bases from J, the gap between germline ends came to 6 bases. Written as DNA, the CDR3 is TGTGCCAGCAGCTTAGAGGGGGCCCAGCATTTT. It is translated as CASSLEGAQHF.

This chain links TRBV30 with TRBJ1-5; 9 bases map to TRBD1. Germline lookup yields CDR1 GTSNPN and CDR2 SVGIG (reference sequence). The CDR3 covers 13 residues. Trimming took 6 bases from V and 5 from J; bases not matched to a gene: 5. CDR3 coding DNA: TGTGCCTGTTCACAGGGGGCTTATCAGCCCCAGCATTTT. It specifies CACSQGAYQPQHF.

The chain combines TRBV5-1 with TRBJ1-2, with D possibly TRBD1 on 5 matching bases. Deletions cut 0 bases from V and 7 bases from J, with 10 bases between. CDR1 and CDR2 (germline): SGHRS, YFSETQ. CDR3 length: 13 amino acids. CDR3 coding DNA: TGCGCCAGCAGCTTGGTAGGGAGGGGTGGCTACACCTTC. Translation gives CASSLVGRGGYTF.

V gene TRBV6-5 combines with J gene TRBJ1-1, with a tentative D call TRBD1 (5 bases). Germline V gene lookup returns CDR1 MNHEY and CDR2 SVGAGI. The CDR3 is made up of 14 amino acids. The ends were cut back, 6 bases at V and 2 bases at J, with 13 bases in the middle. CDR3 sequence reads: CASRKSQANTEAFF. The CDR3 nucleotides are TGTGCCAGCAGGAAATCACAGGCAAACACTGAAGCTTTCTTT.

The chain combines TRBV4-2 with TRBJ2-6; no definite D call. This CDR3 region has 14 residues. CDR1 is LGHNA and CDR2 is YNFKEQ in the germline V gene. V lost 4 bases to trimming and J lost 0 bases, with 4 bases between them. The CDR3, as DNA: TGTGCCAGCAGCCCTTACTCTGGGGCCAACGTCCTGACTTTC. Translation: CASSPYSGANVLTF.

This clone was counted once. This chain uses TRBV5-1 with TRBJ1-1; D is perhaps TRBD1 (6 bases). Germline CDR1 is SGHRS and CDR2 is YFSETQ. This CDR3 region has 15 residues. V lost 4 bases, J lost 4 bases, and 17 bases lay in between. Here the CDR3 reads CASSEPRGGSTEAFF. The CDR3 DNA reads as TGCGCCAGCAGCGAGCCCAGGGGTGGAAGCACTGAAGCTTTCTTT. Full variable domain (outside the CDR3, taken from reference TRBV5-1 and TRBJ1-1): KAGVTQTPRYLIKTRGQQVTLSCSPISGHRSVSWYQQTPGQGLQFLFEYFSETQRNKGNFPGRFSGRQFSNSRSEMNVSTLELGDSALYLCASSEPRGGSTEAFFGQGTRLTVV.

Details on this clone: The sample holds other DNA sequences that translate to the same CDR3. The chain links TRBV9 to TRBJ2-3; D call uncertain. The CDR3 spans 13 residues. V dropped 2 bases and J dropped 1 base, with 5 bases sitting between them. Germline V gene sequence: CDR1 SGDLS, CDR2 YYNGEE. The CDR3 here is CASSVGGTDTQYF. DNA of the CDR3: TGTGCCAGCAGCGTTGGTGGCACAGATACGCAGTATTTT.

This clone has only a few counts. CDR3 sequence (DNA): TGCGCCAGTGGTTTAGGCCCGACGATTGGGGGCTACACCTTC. It specifies CASGLGPTIGGYTF. The chain has TRBV5-1 and TRBJ1-2; D is uncertain. Per germline, CDR1 SGHRS and CDR2 YFSETQ. Trimming took off 8 bases at V and 8 bases at J, with 22 bases between the two ends. The length of the CDR3 is 14 residues.

V is TRBV9 and J is TRBJ2-1, with 8 bases fitting TRBD2. This CDR3 has 15 residues. Trimming cost V 1 base and J 5 bases; bases outside gene matches: 5. The V gene's germline CDR1 is SGDLS and CDR2 YYNGEE. In DNA form, the CDR3 reads TGTGCCAGCAGCGTATTGGGACTAGAGCACAATGAGCAGTTCTTC. Translation: CASSVLGLEHNEQFF.

The J gene is TRBJ2-7, the V gene TRBV27, with 9 bases matching TRBD2. The CDR3 is 14 amino acids. V dropped 5 bases and J dropped 5; count of bases not matched to a gene: 7. In germline, CDR1 is MNHEY, CDR2 SMNVEV (reference sequence). This chain's CDR3 is CASSHPSGNDEQYF. As DNA, the CDR3 is TGTGCCAGCAGTCATCCTAGCGGGAACGACGAGCAGTACTTC.

CDR3 sequence reads: CASSLAFNRRYYYGYTF. CDR3 bases: TGCGCCAGCAGCTTGGCCTTCAACAGGAGGTACTACTATGGCTACACCTTC. The V and J genes are TRBV5-1 and TRBJ1-2; D is perhaps TRBD1 (5 bases). Trimming cost V 0 bases and J 3 bases, with 18 bases left between them. Germline CDR1 reads SGHRS; CDR2 reads YFSETQ. There are 17 residues in the CDR3.

This clone occurred a few times. The rearrangement links TRBV30 to TRBJ2-3; 9 bases fit TRBD2. There are 15 residues in the CDR3. V was clipped by 4 bases and J by 3 bases; unmatched bases: 8. Germline V CDR1 and CDR2: GTSNPN, SVGIG (reference sequence). The CDR3 DNA reads TGTGCCTGGATACATATTGCGGGAGGGACAGATACGCAGTATTTT. Protein: CAWIHIAGGTDTQYF.

A few counts support this clone. The chain is built from TRBV7-9 and TRBJ2-7, with D possibly being TRBD1 or TRBD2 (5 bases each). Trimming took off 0 bases at V and 5 bases at J, with 14 bases between the two ends. The germline V gene has CDR1 SEHNR and CDR2 FQNEAQ (reference sequence). The CDR3 covers 15 residues. CDR3 region: CASSLALPGSDEQYF. As DNA, the CDR3 is TGTGCCAGCAGCTTAGCGCTTCCAGGGAGCGACGAGCAGTACTTC. Filled out from reference TRBV7-9 and TRBJ2-7, the complete variable domain reads DTGVSQNPRHKITKRGQNVTFRCDPISEHNRLYWYRQTLGQGPEFLTYFQNEAQLEKSRLLSDRFSAERPKGSFSTLEIQRTEQGDSAMYLCASSLALPGSDEQYFGPGTRLTVT.

The rearrangement joins TRBV7-3 to TRBJ2-5; D is ambiguous. Germline CDR1 is SGHTA and CDR2 is FQGTGA. V was pared by 0 bases and J by 3 bases, with 17 bases between. The CDR3 consists of 17 residues. CDR3 region: CASSLTWSWSIEETQYF. CDR3 in DNA: TGTGCCAGCAGCTTAACCTGGAGTTGGTCTATTGAAGAGACCCAGTACTTC.

Many counts were recorded for this clone. The CDR3, as DNA: TGTGCCAGCAGCGCCAGGCCCTCTGGAAACACCATATATTTT. This sequence encodes CASSARPSGNTIYF. The chain recombines TRBV9 with TRBJ1-3; no reliable D call. Germline CDR1 reads SGDLS; CDR2 reads YYNGEE. V shed 3 bases and J shed 0 bases, with 7 bases lying between them. The CDR3 totals 14 residues.

The rearrangement joins TRBV7-9 to TRBJ2-7, with a weak D call TRBD2 (5 bases). Trimming shortened V by 1 base and J by 4 bases, and 8 bases separated the two germline ends. Germline V gene lookup returns CDR1 SEHNR and CDR2 FQNEAQ (reference sequence). The CDR3 is made up of 13 amino acids. CDR3 protein: CASSLVGVYEQYF. The DNA of the CDR3 is TGTGCCAGCAGCTTAGTCGGGGTTTACGAGCAGTACTTC.